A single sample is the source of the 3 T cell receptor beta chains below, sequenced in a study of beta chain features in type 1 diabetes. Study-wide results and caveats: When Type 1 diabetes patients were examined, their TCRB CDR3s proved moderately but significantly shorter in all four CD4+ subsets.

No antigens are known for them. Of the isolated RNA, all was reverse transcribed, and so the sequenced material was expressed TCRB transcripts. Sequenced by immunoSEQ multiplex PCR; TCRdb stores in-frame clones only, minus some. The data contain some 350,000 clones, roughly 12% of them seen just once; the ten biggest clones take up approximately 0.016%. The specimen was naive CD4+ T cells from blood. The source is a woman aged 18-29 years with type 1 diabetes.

The CDR3 sequence is CASSLGAGWGTEAFF. The CDR3 nucleotides are TGTGCCAGCAGTTTAGGGGCGGGGTGGGGCACTGAAGCTTTCTTT. This chain connects TRBV28 to TRBJ1-1; tentative D call: TRBD1 (5 bases). The V end lost 2 bases, the J end lost 4 bases, and 14 bases lay between the germline ends. The V gene's germline CDR1 is MDHEN and CDR2 SYDVKM. The CDR3 contains 15 residues.

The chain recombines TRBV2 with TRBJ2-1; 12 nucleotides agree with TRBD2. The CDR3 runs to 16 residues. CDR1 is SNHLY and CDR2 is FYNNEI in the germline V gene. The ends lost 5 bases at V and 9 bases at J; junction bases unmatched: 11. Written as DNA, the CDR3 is TGTGCCAGCAGTCCAAGGACTAGCGGGGACTTGGCTGAGCAGTTCTTC. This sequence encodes CASSPRTSGDLAEQFF.

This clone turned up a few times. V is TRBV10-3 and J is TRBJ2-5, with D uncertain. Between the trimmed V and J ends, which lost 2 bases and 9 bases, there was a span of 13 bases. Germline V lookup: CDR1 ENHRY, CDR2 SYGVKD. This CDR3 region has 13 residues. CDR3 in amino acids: CAISEAHSAAQYF. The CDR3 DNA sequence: TGTGCCATCAGTGAGGCCCACTCTGCGGCCCAGTACTTC.